Listed below are T cell receptor beta chains from one sample, sequenced in a study of blood T cell repertoires in COVID-19. Assay used: immunoSEQ multiplex PCR; TCRdb lists only in-frame clones, some missing. The sample has some 15,000 clones; under 90% are singletons. Sequencing input: peripheral blood. The receptors derive from a woman aged 55-70 years with acute or convalescent COVID-19. Both conserved end residues are part of each CDR3.

v_call	j_call	cdr3_aa
TRBV6-5	TRBJ2-7	CASSLGQPYEQYF
TRBV9	TRBJ2-5	CASSVDEGAGQTQYF
TRBV21-1	TRBJ2-7	CASSSEGGDHYEQYF
TRBV29-1	TRBJ1-2	CSVEGPGQGRGGYTF
TRBV7-2	TRBJ1-1	CASSLATGIRSEAFF
TRBV7-2	TRBJ1-1	CASSLEYRAMNTEAFF
TRBV7-6	TRBJ1-4	CASSLVLREARATNEKLFF
TRBV6-5	TRBJ2-2	CASTALDLNTGELFF
TRBV14	TRBJ2-7	CASSPWTSGFYEQYF
TRBV21-1	TRBJ1-5	CASSTGADRASYSNQPQHF
TRBV5-1	TRBJ1-1	CASSLRGQGAGNTEAFF